This T cell receptor (beta chain) was identified during a study of cytomegalovirus exposure and HLA in healthy donors. The germline V gene has CDR1 KGHSH and CDR2 LQKENI. The CDR3 extends over 13 amino acids. Worth noting for this clone: As yet, its antigen is unknown. One end of the junction varies from germline; a read error may be responsible.

Regarding the study as a whole: The study assumed roughly uniform donor sequencing depth for presence/absence analyses.

The study ran its PCR with 60 Vbeta and 13 Jbeta primers. As processed by the authors: About 10 million shared chains were among the approximately 76 million unique TCR beta chains that a later analysis counted. Profiling relied on immunoSEQ multiplex PCR, and the TCRdb table lists in-frame clones only, not all of them. Clonal size and the V and J genes are those of that table, whereas D and trimming came from the DNA. The data show over 150,000 clones, approximately 69% seen once. The J gene is TRBJ1-1, the V gene TRBV18; weak D call: TRBD1 (5 bases). The source of this sequence is a man aged 25 to 45 in good health and CMV-seronegative. Material: PBMCs. CDR3 DNA: TGTGCCAGCTCACCCGACAGAAACACTGAAGCTTCCTTT. It encodes CASSPDRNTEASF.